The next 18 T cell receptor beta chains were all read from a single sample in a study of blood T cell repertoires in COVID-19. The data were produced by immunoSEQ multiplex PCR, yet TCRdb's version contains in-frame clones alone and is incomplete. The data show tens of thousands of clones, 65% to 90% seen once. Source material: peripheral blood. These receptors were taken from a human donor in a cohort sampled during active COVID-19.

The chain is built from TRBV2 and TRBJ2-7, with D unresolved. CDR1 is SNHLY and CDR2 is FYNNEI in the germline V gene. This CDR3 comprises 15 residues. Between the trimmed V and J ends, which lost 10 bases and 4 bases, there was a span of 23 bases. In nucleotides, the CDR3 is TGTGCCACCATCCCCCCACAGAAATTAAGTTACGAGCAGTACTTC. This gives the protein CATIPPQKLSYEQYF.

This clone turned up a few times. The chain combines TRBV18 with TRBJ2-2; tentatively, D is TRBD1 (5 bases). CDR3 length equals 16 residues. Germline lookup yields CDR1 KGHSH and CDR2 LQKENI. V lost 2 bases and J lost 4, with 14 bases in between. The CDR3 nucleotides are TGTGCCAGCTCACCAAGAGCAGGGTTGAGCACCGGGGAGCTGTTTTTT. Amino acid sequence: CASSPRAGLSTGELFF.

The rearrangement joins TRBV5-5 to TRBJ2-1, with D possibly TRBD1 on 5 matching bases. This CDR3 spans 16 amino acids. Germline lookup yields CDR1 SGHKS and CDR2 YYEKEE (reference sequence). V was cut by 0 bases and J by 4 bases, with 14 bases left in between. As DNA, the CDR3 is TGTGCCAGCAGCTTGGGGGTAGCAGGGCCGTACAATGAGCAGTTCTTC. This codes for CASSLGVAGPYNEQFF.

The chain recombines TRBV19 with TRBJ1-4; D is ambiguous. In germline, CDR1 is LNHDA, CDR2 SQIVND (reference sequence). The CDR3 consists of 14 residues. V gave up 2 bases and J gave up 7 bases, with 11 bases separating them. The CDR3 reads CASSIRHRGEKLFF. As DNA, the CDR3 is TGTGCCAGTAGTATAAGACATCGTGGTGAAAAACTGTTTTTT.

The rearrangement uses TRBV4-3 and TRBJ1-4; D gene uncertain. The CDR3 is made up of 15 amino acids. Germline CDR1 is LGHNA and CDR2 is YSLEER. Trimming pared 1 base from V and 7 bases from J, leaving 13 bases between. The CDR3 loop reads CASSQVGREGEKLFF. The CDR3 nucleotides read TGCGCCAGCAGCCAAGTCGGTCGGGAAGGTGAAAAACTGTTTTTT.

The chain links TRBV6-5 to TRBJ1-4; D unresolved. The CDR3 is 16 amino acids. Germline V CDR1 and CDR2: MNHEY, SVGAGI. With 2 bases removed from V and 6 bases from J, the gap between germline ends came to 16 bases. The CDR3 DNA sequence: TGTGCCAGCAGTTACGGATCGACACCCGGGGATGAAAAACTGTTTTTT. This translates into CASSYGSTPGDEKLFF.

This clone was counted a single time. The V and J genes are TRBV7-2 and TRBJ1-1; D call uncertain. The V gene's germline CDR1 is SGHTA and CDR2 FQGNSA. V was trimmed by 8 bases and J by 0 bases, leaving 10 bases between them. The CDR3 is 13 residues long. The CDR3 region is CASGLPVNTEAFF. In nucleotides, the CDR3 is TGTGCCAGCGGACTTCCAGTGAACACTGAAGCTTTCTTT. The whole variable domain, remainder taken from reference TRBV7-2 and TRBJ1-1, is GAGVSQSPSNKVTEKGKDVELRCDPISGHTALYWYRQSLGQGLEFLIYFQGNSAPDKSGLPSDRFSAERTGGSVSTLTIQRTQQEDSAVYLCASGLPVNTEAFFGQGTRLTVV.

The chain employs TRBV10-1 and TRBJ2-3; 9 bases agree with TRBD1. The CDR3 has 15 amino acids. Germline lookup yields CDR1 WNHNN and CDR2 SYGVQD (reference sequence). The V segment lost 6 bases and the J segment 3 bases; nucleotides outside the gene matches: 7. The CDR3 DNA reads as TGCGCCAGCAGCCCGACAGGGGGAATTACAGATACGCAGTATTTT. Amino acid sequence: CASSPTGGITDTQYF.

The chain uses TRBV9 and TRBJ2-5; 12 nucleotides align to TRBD2. This CDR3 comprises 20 residues. Trimming took 4 bases from V and 0 from J; bases not matched to a gene: 16. CDR1 SGDLS and CDR2 YYNGEE come from the germline V gene. In nucleotides, the CDR3 is TGTGCCAGCAGCTCTAACCACCGGACTAGCGGGAAACCGTACCAAGAGACCCAGTACTTC. This sequence encodes CASSSNHRTSGKPYQETQYF.

The chain uses TRBV7-2 and TRBJ1-1; D perhaps matches TRBD1 (6 bases). CDR1 and CDR2 (germline): SGHTA, FQGNSA. Trimming took off 5 bases at V and 4 bases at J, with 11 bases between the two ends. The CDR3 is made up of 13 amino acids. The CDR3 spells CASSPQGRTEAFF. CDR3 sequence (DNA): TGTGCCAGCAGCCCCCAGGGGCGCACTGAAGCTTTCTTT.

This clone showed up just once. The chain is built from TRBV7-6 and TRBJ2-1; maybe TRBD1 (5 bases). Trimming removed 1 base at V and 9 bases at J, with 19 bases between. CDR1 and CDR2 from the germline V gene are SGHVS and FNYEAQ. CDR3 length: 16 amino acids. CDR3 residues: CASSLESGSAISEQFF. The CDR3 DNA sequence: TGTGCCAGCAGCTTAGAATCAGGGTCTGCAATCAGTGAGCAGTTCTTC. The full variable domain, completed using reference TRBV7-6 and TRBJ2-1, is GAGVSQSPRYKVTKRGQDVALRCDPISGHVSLYWYRQALGQGPEFLTYFNYEAQQDKSGLPNDRFSAERPEGSISTLTIQRTEQRDSAMYRCASSLESGSAISEQFFGPGTRLTVL.

This rearrangement joins TRBV7-7 to TRBJ2-5; D is uncertain. Trimming shortened V by 0 bases and J by 0 bases, and 2 bases separated the two germline ends. Germline CDR1 reads SSHAT; CDR2 reads FNYEAQ (reference sequence). The CDR3 totals 13 residues. In nucleotides, the CDR3 is TGTGCCAGCAGCTTAGCCAACCAAGAGACCCAGTACTTC. This translates into CASSLANQETQYF.

This rearrangement joins TRBV5-1 to TRBJ2-3; 10 bases match TRBD1. In germline, CDR1 is SGHRS, CDR2 YFSETQ. The V gene end was trimmed by 4 bases and the J gene end by 2 bases; junction bases not matched to a gene: 7. The CDR3 has 16 amino acids. CDR3 DNA: TGCGCCAGCAGCCCCCGGGACAGGGGATTCACAGATACGCAGTATTTT. Its translation: CASSPRDRGFTDTQYF.

The chain joins TRBV7-8 to TRBJ2-2; 11 bases match TRBD2. This CDR3 is built from 16 residues. Per germline, CDR1 SGHVS and CDR2 FQNEAQ. The ends lost 4 bases at V and 8 bases at J; junction bases unmatched: 9. The CDR3 is CASSYTSGGGVGELFF. The CDR3 DNA reads TGTGCCAGCAGCTATACTAGCGGGGGAGGTGTAGGGGAGCTGTTTTTT.

The V gene is TRBV7-8, the J gene TRBJ1-1; possibly TRBD1 for D (5 bases). Trimming removed 5 bases at V and 5 bases at J, with 12 bases between. Germline V CDR1 and CDR2: SGHVS, FQNEAQ. The CDR3 is 13 residues long. The CDR3 protein is CASSLQEGTEAFF. CDR3 nucleotides: TGTGCCAGCAGCCTACAGGAGGGGACTGAAGCTTTCTTT.

The gene calls are TRBV2 and TRBJ2-3, with 9 positions matching TRBD2. Germline lookup yields CDR1 SNHLY and CDR2 FYNNEI. Losses at the gene ends were 3 bases for V and 6 bases for J; bases not matched to a gene: 7. The length of the CDR3 is 15 residues. The CDR3 DNA reads as TGTGCCAGCAGTGATGGGCGGGGGGGCCCCGATACGCAGTATTTT. Protein sequence: CASSDGRGGPDTQYF.

The chain employs TRBV11-2 and TRBJ2-7, with D maybe TRBD2 (5 bases). Looked up from germline, CDR1 is SGHAT and CDR2 is FQNNGV. V lost 0 bases to trimming and J lost 3 bases, with 9 bases between them. The CDR3 has 14 residues. The CDR3 DNA follows: TGTGCCAGCAGCTTAGACGACGGACTCTACGAGCAGTACTTC. Translated, it gives CASSLDDGLYEQYF. Supplemented by reference TRBV11-2 and TRBJ2-7, the full variable domain reads EAGVAQSPRYKIIEKRQSVAFWCNPISGHATLYWYQQILGQGPKLLIQFQNNGVVDDSQLPKDRFSAERLKGVDSTLKIQPAKLEDSAVYLCASSLDDGLYEQYFGPGTRLTVT.

The chain employs TRBV4-1 and TRBJ2-7; the D gene is possibly TRBD1 (6 bases). The CDR3 is 17 amino acids. V lost 1 base, J lost 3 bases, and 19 bases lay in between. The germline CDR1 and CDR2 sequences are MGHRA and YSYEKL. The CDR3 region is CASSQGSDSLRHYEQYF. CDR3 nucleotide sequence: TGCGCCAGCAGCCAAGGCTCGGACAGTCTCCGACACTACGAGCAGTACTTC.